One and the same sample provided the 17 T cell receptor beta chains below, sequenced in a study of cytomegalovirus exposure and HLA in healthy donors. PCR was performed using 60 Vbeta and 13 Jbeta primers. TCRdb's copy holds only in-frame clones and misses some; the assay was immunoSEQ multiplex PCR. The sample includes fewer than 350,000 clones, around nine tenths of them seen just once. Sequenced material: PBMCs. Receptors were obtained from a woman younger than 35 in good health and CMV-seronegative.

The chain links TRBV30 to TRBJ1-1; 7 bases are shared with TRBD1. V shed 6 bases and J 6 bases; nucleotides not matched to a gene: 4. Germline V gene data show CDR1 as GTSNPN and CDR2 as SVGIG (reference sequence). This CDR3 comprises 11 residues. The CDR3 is CACQGGAEAFF. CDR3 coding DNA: TGTGCCTGTCAGGGGGGAGCTGAAGCTTTCTTT.

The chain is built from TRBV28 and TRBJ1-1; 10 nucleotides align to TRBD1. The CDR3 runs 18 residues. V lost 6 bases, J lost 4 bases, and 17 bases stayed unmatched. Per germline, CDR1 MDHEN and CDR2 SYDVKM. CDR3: CASRGSPGTGVGSTEAFF. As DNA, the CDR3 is TGTGCCAGCAGGGGAAGCCCCGGGACAGGGGTGGGGAGCACTGAAGCTTTCTTT.

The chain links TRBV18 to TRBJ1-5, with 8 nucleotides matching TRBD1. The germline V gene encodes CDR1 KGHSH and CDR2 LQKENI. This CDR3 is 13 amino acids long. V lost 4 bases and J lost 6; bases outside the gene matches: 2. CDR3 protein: CASSLGQGQPQHF. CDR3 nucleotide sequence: TGTGCCAGCTCACTCGGACAGGGTCAGCCCCAGCATTTT.

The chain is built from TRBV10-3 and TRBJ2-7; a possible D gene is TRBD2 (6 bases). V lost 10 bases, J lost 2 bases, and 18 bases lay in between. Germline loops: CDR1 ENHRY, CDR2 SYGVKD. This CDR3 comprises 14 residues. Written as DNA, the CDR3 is TGTGCCACCTTCACCGGGACTTACCCCTACGAGCAGTACTTC. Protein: CATFTGTYPYEQYF.

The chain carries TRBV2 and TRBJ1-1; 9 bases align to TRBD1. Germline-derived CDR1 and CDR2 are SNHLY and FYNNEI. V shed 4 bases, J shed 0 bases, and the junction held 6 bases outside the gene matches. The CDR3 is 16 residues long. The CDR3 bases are TGTGCCAGCAGTGGGGGACAGGGCAATTTGAACACTGAAGCTTTCTTT. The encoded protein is CASSGGQGNLNTEAFF.

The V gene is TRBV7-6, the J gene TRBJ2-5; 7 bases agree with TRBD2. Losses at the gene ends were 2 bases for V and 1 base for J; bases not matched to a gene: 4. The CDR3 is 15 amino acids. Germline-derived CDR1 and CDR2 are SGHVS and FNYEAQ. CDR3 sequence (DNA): TGTGCCAGCAGCTTATCGGGGACTACCCAAGAGACCCAGTACTTC. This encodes CASSLSGTTQETQYF.

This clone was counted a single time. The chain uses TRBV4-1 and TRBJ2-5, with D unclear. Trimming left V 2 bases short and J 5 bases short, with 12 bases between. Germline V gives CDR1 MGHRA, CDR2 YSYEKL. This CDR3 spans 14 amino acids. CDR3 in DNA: TGCGCCAGCAGCCAAAACAAACCCCCTGAGACCCAGTACTTC. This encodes CASSQNKPPETQYF.

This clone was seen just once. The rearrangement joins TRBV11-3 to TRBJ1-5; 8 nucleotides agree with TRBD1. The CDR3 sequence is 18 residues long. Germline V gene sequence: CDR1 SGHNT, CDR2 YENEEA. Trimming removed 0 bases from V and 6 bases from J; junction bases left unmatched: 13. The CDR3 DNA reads TGTGCCAGCAGCTTAGATATTTGGGCCAGGGGGCTTGCTCAGCCCCAGCATTTT. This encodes CASSLDIWARGLAQPQHF. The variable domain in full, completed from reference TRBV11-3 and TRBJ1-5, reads EAGVVQSPRYKIIEKKQPVAFWCNPISGHNTLYWYLQNLGQGPELLIRYENEEAVDDSQLPKDRFSAERLKGVDSTLKIQPAELGDSAVYLCASSLDIWARGLAQPQHFGDGTRLSIL.

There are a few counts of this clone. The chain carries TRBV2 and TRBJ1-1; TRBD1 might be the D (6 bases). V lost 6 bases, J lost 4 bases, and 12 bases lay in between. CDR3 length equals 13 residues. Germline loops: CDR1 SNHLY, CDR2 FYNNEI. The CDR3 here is CASSAQQGTEAFF. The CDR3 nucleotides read TGTGCCAGCAGCGCCCAACAGGGCACTGAAGCTTTCTTT.

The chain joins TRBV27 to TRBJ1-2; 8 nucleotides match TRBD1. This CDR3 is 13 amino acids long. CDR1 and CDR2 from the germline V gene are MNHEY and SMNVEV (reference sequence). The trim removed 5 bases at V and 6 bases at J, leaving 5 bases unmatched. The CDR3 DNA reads TGTGCCAGCAGTACAGACAGGGGTCATGGCTACACCTTC. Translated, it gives CASSTDRGHGYTF.

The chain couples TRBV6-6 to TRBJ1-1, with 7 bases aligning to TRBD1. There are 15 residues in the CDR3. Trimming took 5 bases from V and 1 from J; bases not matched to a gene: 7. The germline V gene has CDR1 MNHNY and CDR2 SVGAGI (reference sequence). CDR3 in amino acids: CASSRRQGSNTEAFF. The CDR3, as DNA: TGTGCCAGCAGTCGAAGACAGGGATCGAACACTGAAGCTTTCTTT.

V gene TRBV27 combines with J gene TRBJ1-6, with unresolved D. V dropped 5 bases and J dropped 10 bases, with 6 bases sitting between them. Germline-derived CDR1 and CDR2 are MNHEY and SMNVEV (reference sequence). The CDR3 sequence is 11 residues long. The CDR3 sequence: CASSALSPLHF. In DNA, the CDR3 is TGTGCCAGCAGTGCACTATCACCCCTCCACTTT.

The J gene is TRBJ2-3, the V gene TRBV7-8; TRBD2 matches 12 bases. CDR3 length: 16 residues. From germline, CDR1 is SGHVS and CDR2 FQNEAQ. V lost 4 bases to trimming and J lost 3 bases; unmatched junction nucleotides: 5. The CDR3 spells CASSYGLAGRTDTQYF. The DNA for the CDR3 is TGTGCCAGCAGCTATGGACTAGCGGGGAGAACAGATACGCAGTATTTT.

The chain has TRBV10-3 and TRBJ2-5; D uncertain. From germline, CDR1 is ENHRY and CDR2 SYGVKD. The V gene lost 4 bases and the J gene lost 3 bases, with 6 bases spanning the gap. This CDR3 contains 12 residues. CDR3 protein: CAISVAKETQYF. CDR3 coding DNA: TGTGCCATCAGTGTCGCTAAAGAGACCCAGTACTTC.

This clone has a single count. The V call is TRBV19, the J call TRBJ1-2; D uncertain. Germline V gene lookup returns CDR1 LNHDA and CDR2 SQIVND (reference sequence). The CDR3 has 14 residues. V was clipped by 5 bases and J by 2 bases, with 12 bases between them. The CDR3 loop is CASSVLTGNYGYTF. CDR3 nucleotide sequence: TGTGCCAGTAGTGTGTTGACCGGGAACTATGGCTACACCTTC. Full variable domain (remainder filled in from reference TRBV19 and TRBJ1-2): DGGITQSPKYLFRKEGQNVTLSCEQNLNHDAMYWYRQDPGQGLRLIYYSQIVNDFQKGDIAEGYSVSREKKESFPLTVTSAQKNPTAFYLCASSVLTGNYGYTFGSGTRLTVV.

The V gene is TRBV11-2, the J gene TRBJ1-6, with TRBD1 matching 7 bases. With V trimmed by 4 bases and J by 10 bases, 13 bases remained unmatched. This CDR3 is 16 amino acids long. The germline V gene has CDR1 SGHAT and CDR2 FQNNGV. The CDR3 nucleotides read TGTGCCAGCAGCTCAGACAGGGCCCCTATGTTGTCACCCCTCCACTTT. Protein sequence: CASSSDRAPMLSPLHF. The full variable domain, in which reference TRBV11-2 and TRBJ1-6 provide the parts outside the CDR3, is EAGVAQSPRYKIIEKRQSVAFWCNPISGHATLYWYQQILGQGPKLLIQFQNNGVVDDSQLPKDRFSAERLKGVDSTLKIQPAKLEDSAVYLCASSSDRAPMLSPLHFGNGTRLTVT.

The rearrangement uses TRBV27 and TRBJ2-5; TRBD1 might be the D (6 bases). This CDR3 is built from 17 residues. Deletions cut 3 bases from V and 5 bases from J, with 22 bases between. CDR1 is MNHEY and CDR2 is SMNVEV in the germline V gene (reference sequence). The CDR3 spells CASSFGADSRTWETQYF. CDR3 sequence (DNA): TGTGCCAGCAGTTTCGGCGCGGACAGCCGAACCTGGGAGACCCAGTACTTC.